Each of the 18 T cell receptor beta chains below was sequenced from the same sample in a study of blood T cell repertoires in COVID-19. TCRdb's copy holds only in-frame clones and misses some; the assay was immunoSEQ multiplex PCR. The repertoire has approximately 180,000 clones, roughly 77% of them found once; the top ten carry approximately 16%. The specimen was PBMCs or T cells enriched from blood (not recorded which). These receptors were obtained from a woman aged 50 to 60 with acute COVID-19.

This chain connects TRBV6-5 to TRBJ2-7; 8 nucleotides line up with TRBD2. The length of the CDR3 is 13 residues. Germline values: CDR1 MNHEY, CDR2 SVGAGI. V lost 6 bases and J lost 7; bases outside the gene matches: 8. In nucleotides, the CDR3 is TGTGCCAGCAGCCCCGGGGGGGCCCGGGAGCAGTACGTC. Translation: CASSPGGAREQYV.

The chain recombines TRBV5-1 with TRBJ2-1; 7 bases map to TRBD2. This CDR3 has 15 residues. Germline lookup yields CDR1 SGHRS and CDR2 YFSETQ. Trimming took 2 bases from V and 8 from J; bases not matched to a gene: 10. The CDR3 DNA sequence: TGCGCCAGCAGCTTCGGGGGGACCTACTCCCATGAGCAGTTCTTC. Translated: CASSFGGTYSHEQFF.

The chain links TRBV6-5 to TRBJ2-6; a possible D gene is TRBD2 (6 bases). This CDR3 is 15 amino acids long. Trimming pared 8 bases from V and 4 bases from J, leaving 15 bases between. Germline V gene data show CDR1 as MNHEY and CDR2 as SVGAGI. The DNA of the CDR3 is TGTGCCAGCGCAGCGGGCTTGGGGGGGGCCAACGTCCTGACTTTC. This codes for CASAAGLGGANVLTF.

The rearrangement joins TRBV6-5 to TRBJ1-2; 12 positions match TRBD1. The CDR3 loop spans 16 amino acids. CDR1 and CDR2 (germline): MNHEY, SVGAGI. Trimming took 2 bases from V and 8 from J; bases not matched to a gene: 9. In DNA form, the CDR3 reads TGTGCCAGCAGTTACGGGTTGGGGACAGGGGGCTTCGGCTACACCTTC. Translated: CASSYGLGTGGFGYTF.

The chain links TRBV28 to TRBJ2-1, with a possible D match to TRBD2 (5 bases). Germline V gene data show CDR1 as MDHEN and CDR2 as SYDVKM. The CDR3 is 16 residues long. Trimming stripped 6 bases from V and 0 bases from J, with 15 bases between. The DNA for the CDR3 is TGTGCCAGCAGCCCCATGCGGGTTCGCTCCTACAATGAGCAGTTCTTC. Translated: CASSPMRVRSYNEQFF.

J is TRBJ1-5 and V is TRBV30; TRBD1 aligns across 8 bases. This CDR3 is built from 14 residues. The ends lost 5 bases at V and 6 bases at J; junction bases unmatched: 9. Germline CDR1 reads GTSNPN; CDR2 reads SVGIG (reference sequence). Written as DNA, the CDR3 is TGTGCCTGGGGGCGGACAGGGAATGGTCAGCCCCAGCATTTT. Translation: CAWGRTGNGQPQHF.

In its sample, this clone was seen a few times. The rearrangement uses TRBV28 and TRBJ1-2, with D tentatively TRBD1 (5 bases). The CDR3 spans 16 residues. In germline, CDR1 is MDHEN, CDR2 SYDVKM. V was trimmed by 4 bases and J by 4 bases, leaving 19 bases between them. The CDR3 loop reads CASSSLDSFFSYGYTF. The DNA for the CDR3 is TGTGCCAGCAGTTCCCTAGACAGTTTCTTTTCCTATGGCTACACCTTC.

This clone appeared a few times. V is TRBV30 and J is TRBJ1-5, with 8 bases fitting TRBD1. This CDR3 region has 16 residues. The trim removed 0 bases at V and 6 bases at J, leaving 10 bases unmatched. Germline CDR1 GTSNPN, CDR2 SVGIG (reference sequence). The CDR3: CAWSVSTGEIIQPQHF. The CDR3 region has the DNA TGTGCCTGGAGTGTTTCGACAGGGGAGATTATTCAGCCCCAGCATTTT.

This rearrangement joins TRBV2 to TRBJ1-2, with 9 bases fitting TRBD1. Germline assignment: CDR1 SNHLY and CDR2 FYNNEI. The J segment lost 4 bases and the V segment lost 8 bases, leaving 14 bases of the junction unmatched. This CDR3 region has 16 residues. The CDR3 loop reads CASLGTGTGLVYGYTF. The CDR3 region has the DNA TGTGCCAGCTTGGGAACCGGGACAGGGCTTGTCTATGGCTACACCTTC.

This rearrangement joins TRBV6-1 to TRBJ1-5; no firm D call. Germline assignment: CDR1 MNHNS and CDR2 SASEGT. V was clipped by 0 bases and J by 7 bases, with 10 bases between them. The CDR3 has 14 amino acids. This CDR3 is CASSEAIGGQPQHF. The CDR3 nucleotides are TGTGCCAGCAGTGAAGCTATAGGAGGCCAGCCCCAGCATTTT.

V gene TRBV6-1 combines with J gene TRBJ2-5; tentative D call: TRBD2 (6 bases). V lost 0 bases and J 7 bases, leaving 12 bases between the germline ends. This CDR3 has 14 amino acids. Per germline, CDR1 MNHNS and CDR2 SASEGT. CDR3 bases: TGTGCCAGCAGTGAAGCTCGCCTCGGGGGGACCCAGTACTTC. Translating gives CASSEARLGGTQYF.

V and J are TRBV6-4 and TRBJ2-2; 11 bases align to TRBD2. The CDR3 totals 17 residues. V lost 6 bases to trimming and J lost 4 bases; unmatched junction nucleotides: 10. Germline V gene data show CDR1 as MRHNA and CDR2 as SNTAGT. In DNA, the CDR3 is TGTGCCAGCAGAGTACCACTAGCGGGGGCCCCCACCGGGGAGCTGTTTTTT. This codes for CASRVPLAGAPTGELFF.

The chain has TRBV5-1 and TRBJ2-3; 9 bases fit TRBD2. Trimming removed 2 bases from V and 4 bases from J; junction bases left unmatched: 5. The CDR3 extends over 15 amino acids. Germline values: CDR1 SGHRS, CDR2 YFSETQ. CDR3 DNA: TGCGCCAGCAGCTTTGGAGCGGGGGGAGCAGATACGCAGTATTTT. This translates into CASSFGAGGADTQYF.

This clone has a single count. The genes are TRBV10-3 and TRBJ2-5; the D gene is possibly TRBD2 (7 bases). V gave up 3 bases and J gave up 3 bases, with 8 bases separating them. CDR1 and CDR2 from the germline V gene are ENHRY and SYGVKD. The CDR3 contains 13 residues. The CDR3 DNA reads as TGTGCCATCAGTGAAGGGGGGGAAGAGACCCAGTACTTC. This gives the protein CAISEGGEETQYF.

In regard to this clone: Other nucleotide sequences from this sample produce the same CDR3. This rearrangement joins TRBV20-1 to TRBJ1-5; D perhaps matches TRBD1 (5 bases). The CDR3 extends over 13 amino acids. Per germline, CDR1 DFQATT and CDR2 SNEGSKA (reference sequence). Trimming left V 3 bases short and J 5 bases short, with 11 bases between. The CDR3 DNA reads TGCAGTGCTAGTCGACAGCCCGATCAGCCCCAGCATTTT. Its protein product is CSASRQPDQPQHF.

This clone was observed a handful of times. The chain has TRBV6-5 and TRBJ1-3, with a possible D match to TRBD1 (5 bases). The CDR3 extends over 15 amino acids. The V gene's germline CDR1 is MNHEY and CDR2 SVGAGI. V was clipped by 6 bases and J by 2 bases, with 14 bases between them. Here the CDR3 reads CASSPEGQAGNTIYF. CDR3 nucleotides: TGTGCCAGCAGCCCGGAAGGACAAGCTGGAAACACCATATATTTT.

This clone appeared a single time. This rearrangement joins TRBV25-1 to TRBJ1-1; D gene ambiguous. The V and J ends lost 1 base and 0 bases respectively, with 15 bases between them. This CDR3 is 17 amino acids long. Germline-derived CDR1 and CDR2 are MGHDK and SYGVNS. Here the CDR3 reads CASSEFLLGEMNTEAFF. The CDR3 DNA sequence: TGTGCCAGCAGTGAATTTCTCCTTGGGGAGATGAACACTGAAGCTTTCTTT.

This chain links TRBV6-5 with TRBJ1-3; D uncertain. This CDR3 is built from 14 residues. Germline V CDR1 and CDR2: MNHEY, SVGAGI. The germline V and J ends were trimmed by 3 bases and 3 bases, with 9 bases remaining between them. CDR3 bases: TGTGCCAGCAGTTATCGAGGGCATGGAAACACCATATATTTT. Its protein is CASSYRGHGNTIYF.